This section outlines one T cell receptor beta chain sequence together with its context. Germline CDR1 MGHDK, CDR2 SYGVNS. The CDR3 spans 15 residues. Reprocessing the 5' RACE reads, TCRdb reports a single entry for every CDR3 protein and omits DNA. This listing includes approximately 330,000 distinct CDR3 sequences. The data originate from a study of monozygotic twins with inflammatory bowel disease. The rearrangement joins TRBV25-1 to TRBJ1-2. The sequence was collected from a human donor with ulcerative colitis or Crohn's disease, or a healthy co-twin of an affected twin (not recorded which). Sequences were obtained from blood. CDR3 loop: CASSESADPNYGYTF.